Shown below are 18 T cell receptor beta chains from a single sample sequenced in a study of OX40 agonist ivuxolimab in advanced cancers. The library came from the immunoSEQ multiplex PCR assay. TCRdb's version of the immuneACCESS table is confined to in-frame rearrangements and falls short of the full clone set. An unresolved V gene accounts for under half of the shortfall where checked; the remainder is of unknown origin. The sample includes about 32,000 clones, with 80% to 85% observed a single time. The ten largest clones take up about 20% of the sample. Material: CD4+ or CD8+ T cells sorted from blood, obtained in a trial of the OX40 agonist ivuxolimab. The source of these receptors is an adult with an advanced solid tumor such as melanoma, head and neck, liver or kidney cancer.

As for this clone: A much larger clone is a single base away; this may be a read error. Distinct nucleotide sequences in the sample also encode this CDR3. The CDR3 sequence: CASRGRDTGELFF. CDR3 sequence (DNA): TGTGCCAGCAGGGGACGAGACACCGGGGAGCTGTTTTTT. This chain joins TRBV6-1 and TRBJ2-2; D may be TRBD1 or TRBD2 (5 bases each). V shed 6 bases and J shed 3 bases, with 8 bases lying between them. Germline CDR1 reads MNHNS; CDR2 reads SASEGT. The CDR3 length is 13 residues.

The chain carries TRBV2 and TRBJ1-2; 8 bases align to TRBD1. The CDR3 extends over 13 amino acids. J lost 7 bases, V lost 4 bases, and 5 bases had no gene match. Germline assignment: CDR1 SNHLY and CDR2 FYNNEI. CDR3 bases: TGTGCCAGCAGTGGCAGGGGGCGGCGTGGCTACACCTTC. Protein sequence: CASSGRGRRGYTF.

The chain couples TRBV30 to TRBJ2-7; TRBD1 aligns across 7 bases. Germline V CDR1 and CDR2: GTSNPN, SVGIG (reference sequence). V dropped 3 bases and J dropped 3; count of bases not matched to a gene: 5. The CDR3 is 13 amino acids. As DNA, the CDR3 is TGTGCCTGGAGGGGTCAGGGGGACTACGAGCAGTACTTC. It encodes CAWRGQGDYEQYF.

Here the CDR3 reads CASSFARRGGASLYNEQFF. CDR3 nucleotides: TGTGCCAGCAGCTTTGCCCGGCGGGGGGGCGCAAGTTTATACAATGAGCAGTTCTTC. The V gene is TRBV7-9, the J gene TRBJ2-1; 9 bases agree with TRBD2. Germline V gene lookup returns CDR1 SEHNR and CDR2 FQNEAQ (reference sequence). The CDR3 loop spans 19 amino acids. V shed 3 bases and J 4 bases; nucleotides not matched to a gene: 16.

The rearrangement joins TRBV30 to TRBJ2-7; 12 bases line up with TRBD2. CDR1 and CDR2 from the germline V gene are GTSNPN and SVGIG (reference sequence). The CDR3 covers 14 residues. Trimming at V came to 2 bases and at J to 5 bases, leaving 4 bases not matched to a gene. This chain's CDR3 is CAWSTTSGSNEQYF. The CDR3 region has the DNA TGTGCCTGGAGTACGACTAGCGGGAGCAACGAGCAGTACTTC.

This chain links TRBV27 with TRBJ2-7; TRBD1 matches at 11 bases. This CDR3 comprises 15 residues. V lost 3 bases and J lost 4; bases outside the gene matches: 5. CDR1 and CDR2 (germline): MNHEY, SMNVEV (reference sequence). CDR3 residues: CASSFGTGGKYEQYF. In DNA, the CDR3 is TGTGCCAGCAGTTTCGGGACAGGGGGAAAATACGAGCAGTACTTC.

In its sample, this clone was seen once. CDR3 nucleotide sequence: TGCAGCGTTGAAGTTTGGGGGACCCTTCTACAAGAGACCCAGTACTTC. Translating it yields CSVEVWGTLLQETQYF. The rearrangement joins TRBV29-1 to TRBJ2-5; the D gene could be TRBD1 or TRBD2 (5 bases each). Germline CDR1 SQVTM, CDR2 ANQGSEA. This CDR3 region has 16 residues. Trimming left V 1 base short and J 2 bases short, with 17 bases between. The whole variable domain, filled in from reference TRBV29-1 and TRBJ2-5, reads SAVISQKPSRDICQRGTSLTIQCQVDSQVTMMFWYRQQPGQSLTLIATANQGSEATYESGFVIDKFPISRPNLTFSTLTVSNMSPEDSSIYLCSVEVWGTLLQETQYFGPGTRLLVL.

The chain joins TRBV6-1 to TRBJ2-7; TRBD1 agrees at 11 bases. Trimming removed 4 bases from V and 3 bases from J; junction bases left unmatched: 5. There are 15 residues in the CDR3. Germline assignment: CDR1 MNHNS and CDR2 SASEGT. CDR3 sequence reads: CASSGGTGGNYEQYF. As DNA, the CDR3 is TGTGCCAGCAGTGGCGGGACAGGGGGAAACTACGAGCAGTACTTC.

The chain links TRBV27 to TRBJ2-3, with D hard to call. The V end lost 3 bases, the J end lost 1 base, and 11 bases lay between the germline ends. There are 15 residues in the CDR3. Germline V gene data show CDR1 as MNHEY and CDR2 as SMNVEV (reference sequence). CDR3: CASSFWAERTDTQYF. CDR3 sequence (DNA): TGTGCCAGCAGTTTTTGGGCGGAACGCACAGATACGCAGTATTTT.

The chain has TRBV7-8 and TRBJ1-5, with no clear D. Trimming left V 5 bases short and J 6 bases short, with 8 bases between. This CDR3 comprises 12 residues. Looked up from germline, CDR1 is SGHVS and CDR2 is FQNEAQ. The CDR3 here is CASSPQSQPQHF. Here the CDR3 DNA reads TGTGCCAGCAGCCCCCAGTCTCAGCCCCAGCATTTT.

V and J are TRBV9 and TRBJ2-1; 12 bases fit TRBD1. Germline V lookup: CDR1 SGDLS, CDR2 YYNGEE. The CDR3 is 16 residues long. Trimming removed 5 bases from V and 7 bases from J; junction bases left unmatched: 10. The CDR3 here is CASSEGGTGGENEQFF. Here the CDR3 DNA reads TGTGCCAGCAGTGAAGGCGGGACAGGGGGCGAAAATGAGCAGTTCTTC.

This clone showed up just a few times. This chain links TRBV28 with TRBJ1-1, with TRBD1 matching over 8 bases. From germline, CDR1 is MDHEN and CDR2 SYDVKM. CDR3 length: 17 amino acids. With V trimmed by 5 bases and J by 3 bases, 14 bases remained unmatched. In nucleotides, the CDR3 is TGTGCCAGCAGTCCCTTGGACAGGGCCTTGGCTGACACTGAAGCTTTCTTT. This codes for CASSPLDRALADTEAFF.

This chain uses TRBV13 with TRBJ2-7; D unclear. The CDR3 consists of 11 residues. V shed 5 bases and J shed 2 bases, with 4 bases lying between them. Germline CDR1 PRHDT, CDR2 FYEKMQ (reference sequence). The CDR3 region has the DNA TGTGCCAGCAGCCTCCCCTACGAGCAGTACTTC. Protein sequence: CASSLPYEQYF.

This clone was recorded only once. The chain recombines TRBV28 with TRBJ2-7; D uncertain. Trimming removed 6 bases from V and 7 bases from J, with 13 bases in between. This CDR3 has 12 amino acids. Germline values: CDR1 MDHEN, CDR2 SYDVKM. This CDR3 is CASRSGRLEQYF. CDR3 nucleotide sequence: TGTGCCAGCAGGTCGGGCCGCCTAGAGCAGTACTTC.

V is TRBV13 and J is TRBJ1-4; D remains unclear. This CDR3 is 14 amino acids long. Looked up from germline, CDR1 is PRHDT and CDR2 is FYEKMQ (reference sequence). Trimming took 3 bases from V and 2 from J, leaving 7 bases between them. The DNA of the CDR3 is TGTGCCAGCAGCTTGGTGGGGACTAATGAAAAACTGTTTTTT. It codes for CASSLVGTNEKLFF.

The V call is TRBV5-6, the J call TRBJ2-1; tentative D call: TRBD2 (5 bases). Trimming took 0 bases from V and 10 from J, leaving 5 bases between them. This CDR3 comprises 11 residues. Germline V gene lookup returns CDR1 SGHDT and CDR2 YYEEEE. CDR3 sequence: CASSLAGEQFF. Here the CDR3 DNA reads TGTGCCAGCAGCTTGGCGGGGGAGCAGTTCTTC.

The chain is built from TRBV6-5 and TRBJ2-5; weak D call: TRBD1 (6 bases). This CDR3 comprises 13 residues. The V gene lost 8 bases and the J gene lost 3 bases, with 13 bases spanning the gap. The germline CDR1 and CDR2 sequences are MNHEY and SVGAGI. This CDR3 reads CASQGRSKETQYF. In DNA form, the CDR3 reads TGTGCCAGCCAGGGGCGCTCCAAAGAGACCCAGTACTTC.

This chain joins TRBV27 and TRBJ1-1, with 9 positions matching TRBD1. The germline gives CDR1 MNHEY, CDR2 SMNVEV (reference sequence). The CDR3 runs to 15 residues. The J segment lost 1 base and the V segment lost 5 bases, leaving 5 bases of the junction unmatched. In nucleotides, the CDR3 is TGTGCCAGCAGTAGAACAGGGGGCAGGAACACTGAAGCTTTCTTT. Its protein product is CASSRTGGRNTEAFF.